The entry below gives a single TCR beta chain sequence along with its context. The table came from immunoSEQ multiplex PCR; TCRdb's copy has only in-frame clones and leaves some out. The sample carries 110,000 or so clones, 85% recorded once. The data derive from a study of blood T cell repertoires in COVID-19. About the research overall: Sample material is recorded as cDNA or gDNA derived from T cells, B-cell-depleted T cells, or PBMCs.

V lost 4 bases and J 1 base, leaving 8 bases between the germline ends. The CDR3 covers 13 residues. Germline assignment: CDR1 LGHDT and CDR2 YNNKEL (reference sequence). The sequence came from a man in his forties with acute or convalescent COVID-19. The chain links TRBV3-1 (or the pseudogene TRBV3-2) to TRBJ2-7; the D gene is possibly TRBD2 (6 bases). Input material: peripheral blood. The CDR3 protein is CASSRGTSYEQYF. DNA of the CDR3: TGTGCCAGCAGCCGGGGGACTTCCTACGAGCAGTACTTC.